This T cell receptor beta chain originates from a study of technical replicates of blood from a few donors. Germline V gene data show CDR1 as PRHDT and CDR2 as FYEKMQ (reference sequence). V lost 3 bases, J lost 0 bases, and 21 bases lay in between. The CDR3 runs 19 residues. TCRdb's copy holds only in-frame clones and misses some; the assay was immunoSEQ multiplex PCR. The profile covers roughly 100,000 clones, with approximately 95% appearing a single time and about 0.39% taken by the ten largest. This rearrangement joins TRBV13 to TRBJ2-1; D might be TRBD2 (6 bases). The receptor was isolated from a human donor in good health. The sequencing sample was made of T cells isolated from PBMCs. CDR3 region: CASSFPWRGIGSSYNEQFF. The CDR3 nucleotides read TGTGCCAGCAGCTTCCCCTGGCGCGGGATAGGGTCCTCCTACAATGAGCAGTTCTTC. The variable domain in full, completed from reference TRBV13 and TRBJ2-1, reads AAGVIQSPRHLIKEKRETATLKCYPIPRHDTVYWYQQGPGQDPQFLISFYEKMQSDKGSIPDRFSAQQFSDYHSELNMSSLELGDSALYFCASSFPWRGIGSSYNEQFFGPGTRLTVL.